One T cell receptor (beta chain) is described in this entry. No antigen is known for it. The study gave focal radiation plus ipilimumab CTLA-4 blockade to patients with chemo-refractory metastatic non-small-cell lung cancer. The table came from immunoSEQ multiplex PCR; TCRdb's copy has only in-frame clones and leaves some out. Of about 43,000 clones listed, roughly 67% are singletons. Trimming removed 4 bases at V and 2 bases at J, with 18 bases between. This CDR3 is built from 17 residues. The germline V gene has CDR1 SGHDN and CDR2 FVKESK. This specimen comes from a study of radiotherapy plus CTLA-4 blockade in lung cancer. Overall study: Disease control was seen in 31% of patients, objective responses in roughly 17%. General observations from the study: Blood TCR clones of tumor origin expanded after radiotherapy plus ipilimumab.

The sequence was obtained from a human donor with non-small cell lung cancer who had a partial response to radiotherapy plus ipilimumab. The source was peripheral blood, collected from a patient treated with radiotherapy plus ipilimumab. This rearrangement joins TRBV14 to TRBJ2-4; TRBD2 might be the D (6 bases). CDR3 sequence (DNA): TGTGCCAGCAGCCCCTGGACGGGAGCACTAACCAAAAACATTCAGTACTTC. Protein: CASSPWTGALTKNIQYF.